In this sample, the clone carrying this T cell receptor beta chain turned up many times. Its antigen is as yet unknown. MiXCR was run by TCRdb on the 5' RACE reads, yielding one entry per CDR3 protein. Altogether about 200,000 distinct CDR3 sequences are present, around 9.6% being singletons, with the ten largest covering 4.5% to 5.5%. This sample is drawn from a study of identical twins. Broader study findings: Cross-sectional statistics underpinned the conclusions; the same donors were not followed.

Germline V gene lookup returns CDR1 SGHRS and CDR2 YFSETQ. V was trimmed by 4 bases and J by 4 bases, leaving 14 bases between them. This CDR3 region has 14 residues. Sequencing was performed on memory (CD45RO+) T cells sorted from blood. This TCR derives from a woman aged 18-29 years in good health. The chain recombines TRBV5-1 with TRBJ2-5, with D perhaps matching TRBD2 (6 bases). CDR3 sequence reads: CASSLWGVAETQYF. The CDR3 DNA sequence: TGCGCCAGCAGCCTGTGGGGGGTGGCAGAGACCCAGTACTTC.